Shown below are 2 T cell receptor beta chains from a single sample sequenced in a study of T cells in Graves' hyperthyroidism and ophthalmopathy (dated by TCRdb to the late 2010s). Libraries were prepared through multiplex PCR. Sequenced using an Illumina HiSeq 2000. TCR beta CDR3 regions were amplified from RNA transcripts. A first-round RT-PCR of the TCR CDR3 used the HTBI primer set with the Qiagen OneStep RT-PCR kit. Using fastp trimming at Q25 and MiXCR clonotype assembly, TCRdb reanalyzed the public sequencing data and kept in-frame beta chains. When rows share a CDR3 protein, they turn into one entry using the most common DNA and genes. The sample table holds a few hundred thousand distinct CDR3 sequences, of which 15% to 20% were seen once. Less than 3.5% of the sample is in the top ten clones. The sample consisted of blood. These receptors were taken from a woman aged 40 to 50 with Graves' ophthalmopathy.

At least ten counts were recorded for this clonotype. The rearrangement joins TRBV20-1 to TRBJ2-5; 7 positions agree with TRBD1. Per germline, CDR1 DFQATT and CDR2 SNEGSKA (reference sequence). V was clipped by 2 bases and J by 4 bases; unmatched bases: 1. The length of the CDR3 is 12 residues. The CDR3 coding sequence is TGCAGTGCTAGACCAGGGGGAGAGACCCAGTACTTC. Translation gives CSARPGGETQYF.

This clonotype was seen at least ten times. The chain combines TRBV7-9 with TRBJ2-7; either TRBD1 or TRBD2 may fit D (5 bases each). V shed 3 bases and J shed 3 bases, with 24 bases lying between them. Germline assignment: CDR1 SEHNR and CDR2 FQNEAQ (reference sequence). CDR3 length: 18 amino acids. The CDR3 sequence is CASSLALLRDPGNYEQYF. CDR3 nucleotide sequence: TGTGCCAGCAGCTTGGCCCTTCTCCGGGACCCCGGGAACTACGAGCAGTACTTC. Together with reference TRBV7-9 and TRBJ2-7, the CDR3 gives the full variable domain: DTGVSQNPRHKITKRGQNVTFRCDPISEHNRLYWYRQTLGQGPEFLTYFQNEAQLEKSRLLSDRFSAERPKGSFSTLEIQRTEQGDSAMYLCASSLALLRDPGNYEQYFGPGTRLTVT.